What follows are 9 T cell receptor beta chains derived from one specimen sequenced in a study of response to subunit inactivated influenza vaccine. TCRdb re-analysed the RT-PCR reads in MiXCR, keeping a single row per CDR3 protein. In the table there are fewer than 600,000 distinct CDR3 sequences, approximately 7.7% of which are singletons. Sequencing was performed on PBMCs from blood, taken about 24 months after vaccination. These receptor sequences come from a man between 50 and 75 years old who received an inactivated influenza vaccine.

The chain joins TRBV12-3 or TRBV12-4 to TRBJ1-5; no clear D gene. This CDR3 contains 13 residues. V was clipped by 5 bases and J by 2 bases, with 7 bases between them. CDR3 in amino acids: CASSQIGNQPQHF. DNA of the CDR3: TGTGCCAGCAGTCAAATCGGCAATCAGCCCCAGCATTTT.

V and J are TRBV29-1 and TRBJ2-1, with 14 positions matching TRBD2. There are 13 residues in the CDR3. After removal of 7 bases from V and 8 bases from J, the junction contained 4 bases not matched to a gene. CDR1 SQVTM and CDR2 ANQGSEA come from the germline V gene. The CDR3 nucleotides are TGCAGCGGCGGGACTAGCGGGAGTCATGAGCAGTTCTTC. Translated: CSGGTSGSHEQFF.

The V call is TRBV5-6, the J call TRBJ2-3, with TRBD1 identical over 12 bases. V shed 6 bases, J shed 3 bases, and the junction held 5 bases outside the gene matches. Germline-derived CDR1 and CDR2 are SGHDT and YYEEEE. The CDR3 loop spans 15 amino acids. The CDR3 DNA reads as TGTGCCAGCACTAGGGACAGGGGGCTAACAGATACGCAGTATTTT. It yields the protein CASTRDRGLTDTQYF.

CDR3 in DNA: TGTGCCAGCAGTGAATGGGCGGGTATAACCGGGGAGCTGTTTTTT. It encodes CASSEWAGITGELFF. The J gene is TRBJ2-2, the V gene TRBV25-1, with a weak D call TRBD2 (5 bases). The CDR3 has 15 amino acids. Germline-derived CDR1 and CDR2 are MGHDK and SYGVNS. The V end was cut by 1 base, the J end by 5 bases, with 11 bases between. The full variable domain, rest sourced from reference TRBV25-1 and TRBJ2-2, is EADIYQTPRYLVIGTGKKITLECSQTMGHDKMYWYQQDPGMELHLIHYSYGVNSTEKGDLSSESTVSRIRTEHFPLTLESARPSHTSQYLCASSEWAGITGELFFGEGSRLTVL.

This clonotype was seen more than once but under ten times. The chain couples TRBV11-2 to TRBJ2-3; 7 positions match TRBD1. Germline V gene lookup returns CDR1 SGHAT and CDR2 FQNNGV. CDR3 length: 18 amino acids. V shed 0 bases and J 2 bases; nucleotides not matched to a gene: 11. The CDR3 loop reads CASSLDGRQGRATDTQYF. CDR3 bases: TGTGCCAGCAGCTTAGATGGGAGACAGGGACGAGCCACAGATACGCAGTATTTT.

This chain connects TRBV7-2 to TRBJ2-1, with TRBD2 matching 8 bases. The CDR3 is 16 residues long. With V trimmed by 0 bases and J by 4 bases, 5 bases remained unmatched. Germline V gene data show CDR1 as SGHTA and CDR2 as FQGNSA. The DNA of the CDR3 is TGTGCCAGCAGCTTAGCGGGCCTAGCGGGTTACAATGAGCAGTTCTTC. Protein product: CASSLAGLAGYNEQFF.

This clonotype was recorded a few times. The J gene is TRBJ2-1, the V gene TRBV20-1, with TRBD2 matching over 11 bases. The CDR3 is made up of 17 amino acids. The V gene's germline CDR1 is DFQATT and CDR2 SNEGSKA (reference sequence). Trimming took 3 bases from V and 7 from J; bases not matched to a gene: 14. The CDR3 DNA follows: TGCAGTGCTAGGGCCACCCTGCTAGCGGGAGGTCTTAATGAGCAGTTCTTC. Protein product: CSARATLLAGGLNEQFF.

This clonotype showed up just a few times. The chain combines TRBV9 with TRBJ1-2; the D is unclear. Between the trimmed V and J ends, which lost 0 bases and 4 bases, there was a span of 13 bases. Germline lookup yields CDR1 SGDLS and CDR2 YYNGEE. CDR3 length equals 15 residues. CDR3 sequence (DNA): TGTGCCAGCAGCGTAGGTGACTTAGCGCTCTATGGCTACACCTTC. This sequence encodes CASSVGDLALYGYTF.

The genes are TRBV20-1 and TRBJ2-3; TRBD2 matches 11 bases. Germline values: CDR1 DFQATT, CDR2 SNEGSKA (reference sequence). Unmatched junction bases numbered 0, after V lost 4 bases and J lost 6 bases. The CDR3 consists of 12 residues. The CDR3 spells CSATSGGDTQYF. Written as DNA, the CDR3 is TGCAGTGCTACTAGCGGGGGGGATACGCAGTATTTT.